A selection of T cell receptor beta chains follows, all from one sample in a study of OX40 agonist ivuxolimab in advanced cancers. TCRdb's copy holds only in-frame clones and misses some; the assay was immunoSEQ multiplex PCR. Among approximately 87,000 clones, roughly nine tenths were seen once, and the ten largest hold under 4%. Here the sequenced sample was CD4+ or CD8+ T cells sorted from blood, taken in a trial of the OX40 agonist ivuxolimab. The origin of the receptors is an adult with an advanced solid tumor such as melanoma, head and neck, liver or kidney cancer. The conserved cysteine and the conserved F or W are not part of the CDR3 here. Size is stated for part of the rows, as once, few or many counts, or as a class when the clone is expanded.

V: TRBV9
J: TRBJ2-7
size: few
CDR3: ASSVGERSSYEQY

V: TRBV30
J: TRBJ1-4
size: NA
CDR3: AWSLDKADVKLF

V: TRBV7-9
J: TRBJ2-3
size: NA
CDR3: ASSFPPTGLNTDTQY

V: TRBV27
J: TRBJ1-1
size: NA
CDR3: ASSFASPGGAHTEAF

V: TRBV27
J: TRBJ2-5
size: NA
CDR3: ASGFQETQY

V: TRBV27
J: TRBJ1-5
size: NA
CDR3: ASTPFAGVRDNQPQH

V: TRBV29-1
J: TRBJ2-7
size: NA
CDR3: SVEDLGQGSYEQY

V: TRBV9
J: TRBJ1-2
size: NA
CDR3: ASSEEGDSYGYT

V: TRBV29-1
J: TRBJ1-1
size: NA
CDR3: SVERAGNTNTEAF

V: TRBV28
J: TRBJ2-5
size: NA
CDR3: ASSWSQGAALGETQY

V: TRBV19
J: TRBJ2-3
size: NA
CDR3: ASGLGAGDTQY

V: TRBV2
J: TRBJ2-7
size: once
CDR3: ASRNGSNPYEQY

V: TRBV27
J: TRBJ1-5
size: once
CDR3: ASSTHGQGEPQH

V: TRBV7-2
J: TRBJ1-3
size: NA
CDR3: ASNDDRVPLLSGNTIY

V: TRBV29-1
J: TRBJ2-1
size: NA
CDR3: SVEISRDNEQF

V: TRBV7-8
J: TRBJ2-1
size: NA
CDR3: ASTLGEVRQQF

V: TRBV30
J: TRBJ1-1
size: NA
CDR3: AWSVAGYTEAF

V: TRBV29-1
J: TRBJ2-1
size: NA
CDR3: SVVGGSYNEQF

V: TRBV30
J: TRBJ2-2
size: NA
CDR3: AWSVSPQTSGGDTGELF

V: TRBV7-2
J: TRBJ2-1
size: once
CDR3: ASSLLAGSGEQF

V: TRBV27
J: TRBJ2-7
size: NA
CDR3: ASSPGLGGYEQY

V: TRBV15
J: TRBJ2-5
size: NA
CDR3: ATSRDLVGSGRERETQY